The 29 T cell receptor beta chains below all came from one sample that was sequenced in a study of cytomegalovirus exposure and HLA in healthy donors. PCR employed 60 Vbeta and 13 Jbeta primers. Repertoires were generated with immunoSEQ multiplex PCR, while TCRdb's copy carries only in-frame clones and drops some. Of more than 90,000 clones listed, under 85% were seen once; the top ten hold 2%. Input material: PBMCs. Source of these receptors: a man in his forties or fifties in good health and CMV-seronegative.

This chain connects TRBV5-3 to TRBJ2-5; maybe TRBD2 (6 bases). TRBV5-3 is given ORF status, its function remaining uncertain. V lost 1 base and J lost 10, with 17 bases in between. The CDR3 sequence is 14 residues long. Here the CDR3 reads CARSLPRLGGNQYF. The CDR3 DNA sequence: TGTGCCAGAAGCTTGCCACGGTTGGGGGGTAACCAGTACTTC.

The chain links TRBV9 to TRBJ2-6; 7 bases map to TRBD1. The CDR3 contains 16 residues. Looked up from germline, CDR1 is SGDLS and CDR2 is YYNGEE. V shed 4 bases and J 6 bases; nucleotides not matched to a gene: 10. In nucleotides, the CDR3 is TGTGCCAGCAGCCCCCGAGGGGGCGCAAAGGCCAACGTCCTGACTTTC. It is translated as CASSPRGGAKANVLTF.

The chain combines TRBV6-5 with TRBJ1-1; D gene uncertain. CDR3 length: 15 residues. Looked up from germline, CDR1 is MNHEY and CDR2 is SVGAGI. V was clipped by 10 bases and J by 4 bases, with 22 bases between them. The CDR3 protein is CATQLQQVGSTEAFF. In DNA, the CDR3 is TGTGCCACCCAACTACAACAAGTCGGGTCCACTGAAGCTTTCTTT.

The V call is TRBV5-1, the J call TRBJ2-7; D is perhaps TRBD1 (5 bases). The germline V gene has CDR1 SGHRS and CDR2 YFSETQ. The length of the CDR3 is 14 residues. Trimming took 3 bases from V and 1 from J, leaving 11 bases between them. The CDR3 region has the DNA TGCGCCAGCAGCTCGACAGCCCTATCCTACGAGCAGTACTTC. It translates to CASSSTALSYEQYF.

The DNA for the CDR3 is TGTGCCAGCCCTGGGGGGACGGGGGAGGGGAACACTGAAGCTTTCTTT. Its protein is CASPGGTGEGNTEAFF. This rearrangement joins TRBV28 to TRBJ1-1; D possibly corresponds to TRBD1 (5 bases). V lost 8 bases, J lost 1 base, and 20 bases lay in between. Germline V lookup: CDR1 MDHEN, CDR2 SYDVKM. CDR3 length: 16 residues.

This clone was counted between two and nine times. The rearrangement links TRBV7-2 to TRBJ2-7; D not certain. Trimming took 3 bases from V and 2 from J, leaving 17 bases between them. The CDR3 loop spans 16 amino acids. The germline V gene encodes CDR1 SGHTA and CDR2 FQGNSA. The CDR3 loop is CASSLWPRLGPYEQYF. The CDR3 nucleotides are TGTGCCAGCAGCTTGTGGCCGCGCCTAGGCCCCTACGAGCAGTACTTC.

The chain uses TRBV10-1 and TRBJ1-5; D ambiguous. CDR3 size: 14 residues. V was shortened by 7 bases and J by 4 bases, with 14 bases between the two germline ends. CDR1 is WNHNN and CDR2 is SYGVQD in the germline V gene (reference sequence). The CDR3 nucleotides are TGCGCCAGCATGACGGGTCCCTATAATCAGCCCCAGCATTTT. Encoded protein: CASMTGPYNQPQHF.

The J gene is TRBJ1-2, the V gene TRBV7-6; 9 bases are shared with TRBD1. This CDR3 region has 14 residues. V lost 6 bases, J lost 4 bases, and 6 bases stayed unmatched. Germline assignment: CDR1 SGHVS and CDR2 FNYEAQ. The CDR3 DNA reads TGTGCCAGCAGTCCGGACAGGGGCTTCTATGGCTACACCTTC. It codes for CASSPDRGFYGYTF. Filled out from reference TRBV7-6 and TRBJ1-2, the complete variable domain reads GAGVSQSPRYKVTKRGQDVALRCDPISGHVSLYWYRQALGQGPEFLTYFNYEAQQDKSGLPNDRFSAERPEGSISTLTIQRTEQRDSAMYRCASSPDRGFYGYTFGSGTRLTVV.

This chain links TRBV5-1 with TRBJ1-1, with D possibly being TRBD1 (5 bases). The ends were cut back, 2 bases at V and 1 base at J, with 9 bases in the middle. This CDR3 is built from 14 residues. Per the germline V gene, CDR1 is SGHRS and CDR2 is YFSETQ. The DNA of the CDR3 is TGCGCCAGCAGCTTTCGGGGGGAGAACACTGAAGCTTTCTTT. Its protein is CASSFRGENTEAFF.

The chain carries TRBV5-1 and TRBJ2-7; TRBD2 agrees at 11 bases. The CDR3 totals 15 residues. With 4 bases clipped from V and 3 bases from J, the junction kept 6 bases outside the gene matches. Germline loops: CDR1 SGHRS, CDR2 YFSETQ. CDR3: CASSPGLADLYEQYF. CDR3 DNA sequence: TGCGCCAGCAGCCCGGGACTAGCGGATCTCTACGAGCAGTACTTC.

DNA of the CDR3: TGTGCCAGCAGCTTAGCGGGACTAGCGGGAGGGGGCTACAATGAGCAGTTCTTC. Translated: CASSLAGLAGGGYNEQFF. This chain links TRBV7-9 with TRBJ2-1, with 16 bases identical to TRBD2. J was trimmed by 3 bases and V by 0 bases; bases with no gene match: 2. From germline, CDR1 is SEHNR and CDR2 FQNEAQ (reference sequence). The CDR3 is 18 residues long.

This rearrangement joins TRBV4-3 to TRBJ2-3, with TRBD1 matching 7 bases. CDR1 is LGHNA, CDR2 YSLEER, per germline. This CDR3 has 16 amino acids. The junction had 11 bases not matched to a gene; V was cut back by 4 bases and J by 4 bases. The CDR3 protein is CASSPQNRGGADTQYF. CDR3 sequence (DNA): TGCGCCAGCAGCCCCCAAAACAGGGGCGGAGCAGATACGCAGTATTTT.

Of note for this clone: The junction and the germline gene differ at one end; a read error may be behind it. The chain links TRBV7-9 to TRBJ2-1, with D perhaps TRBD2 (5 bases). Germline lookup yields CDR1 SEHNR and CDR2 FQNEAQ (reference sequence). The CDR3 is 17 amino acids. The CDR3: CSSANFSWESVFNEQFF. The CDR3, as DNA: TGTTCCAGCGCGAATTTCTCCTGGGAGAGTGTATTCAATGAGCAGTTCTTC.

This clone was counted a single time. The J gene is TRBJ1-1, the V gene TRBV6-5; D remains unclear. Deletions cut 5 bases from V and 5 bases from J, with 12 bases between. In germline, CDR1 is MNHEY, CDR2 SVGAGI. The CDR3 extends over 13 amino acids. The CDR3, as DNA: TGTGCCAGCAGTCAACAAAGGAGGACTGAAGCTTTCTTT. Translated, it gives CASSQQRRTEAFF.

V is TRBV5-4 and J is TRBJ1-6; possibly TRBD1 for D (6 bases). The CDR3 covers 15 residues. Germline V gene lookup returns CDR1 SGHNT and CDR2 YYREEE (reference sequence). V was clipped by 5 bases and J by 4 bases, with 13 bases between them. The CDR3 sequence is CASSGGAPYNSPLHF. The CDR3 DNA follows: TGTGCCAGCAGTGGGGGGGCCCCATATAATTCACCCCTCCACTTT.

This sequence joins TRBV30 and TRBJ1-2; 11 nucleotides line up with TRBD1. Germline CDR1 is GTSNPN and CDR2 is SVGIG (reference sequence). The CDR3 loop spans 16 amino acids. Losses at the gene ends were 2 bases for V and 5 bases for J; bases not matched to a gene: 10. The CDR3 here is CAWSRARDRGTYGYTF. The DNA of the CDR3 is TGTGCCTGGAGTAGGGCTCGGGACAGGGGGACTTATGGCTACACCTTC.

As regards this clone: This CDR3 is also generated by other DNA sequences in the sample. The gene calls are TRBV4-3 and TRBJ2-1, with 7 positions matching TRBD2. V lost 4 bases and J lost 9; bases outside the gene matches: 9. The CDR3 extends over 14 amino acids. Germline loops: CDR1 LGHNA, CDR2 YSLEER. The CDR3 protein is CASSPGLAGVEQFF. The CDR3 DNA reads TGCGCCAGCAGCCCGGGACTGGCGGGGGTTGAGCAGTTCTTC.

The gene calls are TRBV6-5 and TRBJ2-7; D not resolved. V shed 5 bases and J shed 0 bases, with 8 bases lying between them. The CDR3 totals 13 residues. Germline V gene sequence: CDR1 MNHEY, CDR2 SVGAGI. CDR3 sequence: CASSPDISYEQYF. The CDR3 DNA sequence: TGTGCCAGCAGTCCAGATATCTCCTACGAGCAGTACTTC.

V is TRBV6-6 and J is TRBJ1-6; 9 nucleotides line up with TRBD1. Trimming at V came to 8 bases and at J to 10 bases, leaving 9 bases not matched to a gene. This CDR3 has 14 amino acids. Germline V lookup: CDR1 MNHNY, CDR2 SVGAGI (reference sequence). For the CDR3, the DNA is TGTGCCAGCGGCCCGGGACAGGGAGGCTCACCCCTCCACTTT. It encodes CASGPGQGGSPLHF.

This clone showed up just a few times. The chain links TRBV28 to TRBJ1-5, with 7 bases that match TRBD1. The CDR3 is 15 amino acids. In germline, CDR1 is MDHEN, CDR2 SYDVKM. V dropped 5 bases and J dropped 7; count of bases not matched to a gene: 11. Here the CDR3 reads CASSETTGLEQPQHF. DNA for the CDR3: TGTGCCAGCAGTGAAACGACAGGGCTTGAGCAGCCCCAGCATTTT.

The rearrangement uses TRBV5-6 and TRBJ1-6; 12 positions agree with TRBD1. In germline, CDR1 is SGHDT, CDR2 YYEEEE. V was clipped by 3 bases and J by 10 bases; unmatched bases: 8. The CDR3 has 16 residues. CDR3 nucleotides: TGTGCCAGCAGCTGGGGGACAGGGGGCTTACGGTCACCCCTCCACTTT. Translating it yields CASSWGTGGLRSPLHF. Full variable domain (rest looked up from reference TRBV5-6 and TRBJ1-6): DAGVTQSPTHLIKTRGQQVTLRCSPKSGHDTVSWYQQALGQGPQFIFQYYEEEERQRGNFPDRFSGHQFPNYSSELNVNALLLGDSALYLCASSWGTGGLRSPLHFGNGTRLTVT.

The CDR3 loop is CASSYGQGDYEQYF. In DNA, the CDR3 is TGTGCCAGCAGCTATGGACAGGGGGACTACGAGCAGTACTTC. The chain joins TRBV5-6 to TRBJ2-7, with 10 bases matching TRBD1. Germline CDR1 SGHDT, CDR2 YYEEEE. The CDR3 is 14 amino acids. Trimming removed 3 bases from V and 3 bases from J; junction bases left unmatched: 3.

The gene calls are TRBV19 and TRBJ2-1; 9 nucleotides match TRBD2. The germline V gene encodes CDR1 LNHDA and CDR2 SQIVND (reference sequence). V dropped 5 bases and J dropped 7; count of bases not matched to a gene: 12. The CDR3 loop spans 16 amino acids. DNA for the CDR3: TGTGCCAGTAGTCAAGAATCCGGGACTAGCAGAAATGAGCAGTTCTTC. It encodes CASSQESGTSRNEQFF.

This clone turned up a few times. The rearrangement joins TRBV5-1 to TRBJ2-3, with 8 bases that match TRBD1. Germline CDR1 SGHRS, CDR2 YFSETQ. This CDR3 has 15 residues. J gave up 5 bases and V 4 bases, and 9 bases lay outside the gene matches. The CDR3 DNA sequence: TGCGCCAGCAGCGCAGGACAGGGAAGGGGAGATACGCAGTATTTT. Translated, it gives CASSAGQGRGDTQYF.

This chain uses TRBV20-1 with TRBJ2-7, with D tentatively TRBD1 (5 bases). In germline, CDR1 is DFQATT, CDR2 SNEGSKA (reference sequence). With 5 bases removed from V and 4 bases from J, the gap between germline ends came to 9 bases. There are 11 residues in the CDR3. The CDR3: CSAAPGYEQYF. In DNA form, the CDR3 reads TGCAGTGCTGCACCAGGGTACGAGCAGTACTTC.

CDR3: CASSQGQGSGNTIYF. CDR3 DNA: TGCGCCAGCAGCCAAGGGCAGGGCTCTGGAAACACCATATATTTT. The genes are TRBV4-1 and TRBJ1-3; perhaps TRBD1 as D (5 bases). Trimming cost V 1 base and J 0 bases, with 7 bases left between them. Germline V gene lookup returns CDR1 MGHRA and CDR2 YSYEKL. The CDR3 extends over 15 amino acids.

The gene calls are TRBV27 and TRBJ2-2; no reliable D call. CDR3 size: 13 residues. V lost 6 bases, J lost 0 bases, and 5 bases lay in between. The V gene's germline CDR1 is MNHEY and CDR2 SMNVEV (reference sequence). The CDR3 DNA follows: TGTGCCAGCAGCCAGACGAACACCGGGGAGCTGTTTTTT. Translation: CASSQTNTGELFF.

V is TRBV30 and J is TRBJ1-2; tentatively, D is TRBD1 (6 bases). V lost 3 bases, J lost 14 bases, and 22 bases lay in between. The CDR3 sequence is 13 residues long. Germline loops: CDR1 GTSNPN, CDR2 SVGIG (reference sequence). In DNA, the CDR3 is TGTGCCTGGAGCCCCGGGACACCAGCTGCCTCTACCTTC. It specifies CAWSPGTPAASTF.

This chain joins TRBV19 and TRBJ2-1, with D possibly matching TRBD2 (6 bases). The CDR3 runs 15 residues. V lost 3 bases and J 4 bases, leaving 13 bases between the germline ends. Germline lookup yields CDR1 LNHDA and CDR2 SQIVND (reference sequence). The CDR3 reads CASSITGRRYNEQFF. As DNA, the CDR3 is TGTGCCAGTAGTATCACGGGGAGGAGGTACAATGAGCAGTTCTTC. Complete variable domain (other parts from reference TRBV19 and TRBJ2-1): DGGITQSPKYLFRKEGQNVTLSCEQNLNHDAMYWYRQDPGQGLRLIYYSQIVNDFQKGDIAEGYSVSREKKESFPLTVTSAQKNPTAFYLCASSITGRRYNEQFFGPGTRLTVL.